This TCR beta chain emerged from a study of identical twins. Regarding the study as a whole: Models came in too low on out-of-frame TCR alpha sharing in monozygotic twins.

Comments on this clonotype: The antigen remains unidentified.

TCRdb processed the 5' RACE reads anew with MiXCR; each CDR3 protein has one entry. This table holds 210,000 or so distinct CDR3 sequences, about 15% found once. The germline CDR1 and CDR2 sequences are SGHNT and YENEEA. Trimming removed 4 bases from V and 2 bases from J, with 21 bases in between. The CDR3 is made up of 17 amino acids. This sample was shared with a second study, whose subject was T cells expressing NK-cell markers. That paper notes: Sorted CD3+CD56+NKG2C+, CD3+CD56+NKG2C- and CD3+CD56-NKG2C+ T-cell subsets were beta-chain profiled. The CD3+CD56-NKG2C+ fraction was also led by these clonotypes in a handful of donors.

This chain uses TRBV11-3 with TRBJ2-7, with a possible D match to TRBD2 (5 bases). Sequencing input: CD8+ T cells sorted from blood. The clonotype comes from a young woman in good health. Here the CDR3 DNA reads TGTGCCAGCAGCTCGAGGAAGGGTGGTAGCGAGACCTACGAGCAGTACTTC. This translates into CASSSRKGGSETYEQYF.